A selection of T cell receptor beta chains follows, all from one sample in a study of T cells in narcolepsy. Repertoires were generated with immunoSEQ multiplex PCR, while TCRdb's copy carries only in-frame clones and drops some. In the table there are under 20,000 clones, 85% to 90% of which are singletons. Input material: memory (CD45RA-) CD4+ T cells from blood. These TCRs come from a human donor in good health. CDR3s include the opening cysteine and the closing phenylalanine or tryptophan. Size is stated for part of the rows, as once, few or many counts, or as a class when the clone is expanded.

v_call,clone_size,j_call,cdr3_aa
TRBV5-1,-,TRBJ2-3,CASSPTFVSTDTQYF
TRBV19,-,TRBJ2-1,CASREAGGYNEQFF
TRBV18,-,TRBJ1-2,CASSPFSGPYGYTF
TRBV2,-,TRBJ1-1,CASSVREGTTTEAFF
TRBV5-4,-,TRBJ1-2,CASSPDSTNYGYTF
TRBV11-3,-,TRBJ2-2,CASSFENTGELFF
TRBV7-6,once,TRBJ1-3,CASSSYREAGNTIYF
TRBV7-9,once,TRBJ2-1,CASSSRLSGGVNEQFF
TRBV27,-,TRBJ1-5,CASSDVGNQPQHF
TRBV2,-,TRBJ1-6,CASSPGRRAPYNSPLHF
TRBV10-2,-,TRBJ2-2,CASSVAGELFF
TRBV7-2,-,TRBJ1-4,CASSLEGRFEKLFF
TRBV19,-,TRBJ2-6,CASSNQYSGANVLTF
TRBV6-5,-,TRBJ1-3,CASNYPGDTIYF
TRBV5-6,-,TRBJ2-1,CASSFGGQGFYNEQFF
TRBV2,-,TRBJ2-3,CASNSGTSGRSTQYF
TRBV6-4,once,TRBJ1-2,CASSEVGGPYGYTF
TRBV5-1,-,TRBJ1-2,CASSLFPPNQGSYGYTF
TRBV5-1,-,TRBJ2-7,CASSLDIYEQYF
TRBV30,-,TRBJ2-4,CAWSVLNFPIANRGNIQYF
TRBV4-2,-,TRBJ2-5,CASSLPSGGAFQETQYF
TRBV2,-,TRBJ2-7,CASSVGGVDSYEQYF
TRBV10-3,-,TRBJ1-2,CAIKPVGADYGYTF
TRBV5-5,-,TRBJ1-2,CASSLAPDRGPGNYGYTF
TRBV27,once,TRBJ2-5,CASSLSGGGAETQYF
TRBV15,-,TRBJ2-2,CATSRPRRSGELFF
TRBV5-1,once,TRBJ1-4,CASSLGLDGNEKLFF
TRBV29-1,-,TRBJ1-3,CSASGQWDTIYF
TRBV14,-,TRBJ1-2,CASSQDTQFYGYTF
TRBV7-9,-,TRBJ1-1,CASSARGHQAFF
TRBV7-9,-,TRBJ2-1,CASSRTGTGLYNEQFF
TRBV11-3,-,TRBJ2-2,CASSLRGQPTGELFF
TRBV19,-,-,CASSINAAAYEQYF
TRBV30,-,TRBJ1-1,CAEQPWSATGRGTEAFF
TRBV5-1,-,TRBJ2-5,CASSAGGPKETQYF
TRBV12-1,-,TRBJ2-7,CASSFVILVEYEQYF
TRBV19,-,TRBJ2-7,CASSFTASYEQYF
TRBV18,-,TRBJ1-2,CASSPLTQTGDDGYTF
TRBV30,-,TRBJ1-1,CAWIGLYSPEAFF
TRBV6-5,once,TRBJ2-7,CASSLLAGGVEQYF
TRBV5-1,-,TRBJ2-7,CASSFRQGFEQHF
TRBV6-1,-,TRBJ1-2,CASSREIQGSYGYTF
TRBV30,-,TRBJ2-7,CALSFLGEQYF
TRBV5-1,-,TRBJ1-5,CASSFSGNDQPQHF
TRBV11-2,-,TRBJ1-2,CASSTGQYGYTF
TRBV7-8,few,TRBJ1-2,CAGKKLRSRVGARGYTF
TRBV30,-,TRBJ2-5,CAWSGGVEETQYF
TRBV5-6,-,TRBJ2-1,CASSGLRISYNEQFF
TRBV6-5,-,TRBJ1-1,CASRLQGGVTEAFF
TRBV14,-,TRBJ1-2,CASSPLEGTNDYTF
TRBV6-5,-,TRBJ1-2,CASSSTLYGYTF
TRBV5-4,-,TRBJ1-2,CASSADRVSVSGYTF
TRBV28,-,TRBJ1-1,CASSFRSHRGGFF
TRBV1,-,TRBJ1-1,CTSRLNTEAFF
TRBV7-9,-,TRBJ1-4,CASSSVLGENEKLFF
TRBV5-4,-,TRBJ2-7,CASSPGTDRAQYF
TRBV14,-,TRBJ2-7,CASSQAGQAYEQYF
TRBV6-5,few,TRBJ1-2,CASSEEGLYGYTF
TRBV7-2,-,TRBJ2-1,CASSLFGIADNEQFF
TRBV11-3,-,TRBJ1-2,CASSLKTVLWGYTF